A selection of T cell receptor beta chains follows, all from one sample in a study of technical replicates of blood from a handful of donors. Assay: immunoSEQ multiplex PCR; the TCRdb copy retains only in-frame clones and omits some. The data show over 85,000 clones, around 96% seen once. The source material was T cells isolated from PBMCs. The receptors come from a human donor in good health. Both conserved end residues are part of each CDR3. A D gene is named only where the DNA matches it firmly. Expanded clones are given a class, and other clones once, few, many or no size at all.

J,D,size,V,DNA,CDR3
TRBJ2-1,TRBD2,-,TRBV7-3,TGTGCCAGCAGCTTAGGGACTAGCGGGAGCAGTACGCAGTTCTTC,CASSLGTSGSSTQFF
TRBJ2-1,-,-,TRBV6-5,TGTGCCAGCAGGAGCGACAGCGAGCAGTTCTTC,CASRSDSEQFF
TRBJ2-5,-,-,TRBV19,TGTGCCAGTAGTAGAGTCGGGGGTTTCGAGACCCAGTACTTC,CASSRVGGFETQYF
TRBJ2-7,-,-,TRBV9,TGTGCCAGCAGCGTAGGTGGGGGGACCTACGAGCAGTACTTC,CASSVGGGTYEQYF
TRBJ2-7,-,once,TRBV2,TGTGCCAGCAGCCGGGACACCAACTACGAGCAGTACTTC,CASSRDTNYEQYF
TRBJ1-2,-,-,TRBV25-1,TGTGCCAGCAGTGAAGATTTATCGGGGAACTATGGCTACACCTTC,CASSEDLSGNYGYTF
TRBJ1-1,-,-,TRBV19,TGTGCCAGTAGTATATTTCGTAACACTGAAGCTTTCTTT,CASSIFRNTEAFF
TRBJ1-4,-,-,TRBV30,TGTGCTCAACGACGGTTCGGGGGAGATGAAAAACTGTTTTTT,CAQRRFGGDEKLFF
TRBJ2-1,-,-,TRBV27,TGTGCCAGCAGCCTTACGGTACTAGACCCTAACAATGAGCAGTTCTTC,CASSLTVLDPNNEQFF
TRBJ2-3,-,-,TRBV6-5,TGTGCCAGCAGCCGAAATTTAGGACAGCCAGATACGCAGTATTTT,CASSRNLGQPDTQYF
TRBJ1-5,-,-,TRBV6-1,TGTGCCAGCAGTGAACACTCGGGTCAGCCCCAGCATTTT,CASSEHSGQPQHF
TRBJ2-1,-,once,TRBV5-1,TGCGCCAGCAGCTTGCCCATCCTAGGCAGCGTAAACAATGAGCAGTTCTTC,CASSLPILGSVNNEQFF
TRBJ1-4,-,-,TRBV19,TGTGCCAGTAGTATAGCCGCGAGGCTCGGGGAAAAACTGTTTTTT,CASSIAARLGEKLFF
TRBJ1-1,-,once,TRBV6-5,TGTGCCAGCAGACCCTCCGCGTACACTGAAGCTTTCTTT,CASRPSAYTEAFF
TRBJ1-1,TRBD1,-,TRBV6-5,TGTGCCAGCAGTTACGGCTGGACAGGTGGGACTGAAGCTTTCTTT,CASSYGWTGGTEAFF
TRBJ2-1,TRBD2,-,TRBV6-5,TGTGCCAGCAGTATAGCGGGAGAGGGTGAGCAGTTCTTC,CASSIAGEGEQFF
TRBJ1-2,-,-,TRBV2,TGTGCCAGCAGTGAAAGTCAGGGTAACTATGGCTACACCTTC,CASSESQGNYGYTF
TRBJ2-5,-,-,TRBV7-3,TGTGCCAGCAGCTTAAATGGCAGGGCCCAAGAGACCCAGTACTTC,CASSLNGRAQETQYF
TRBJ2-3,TRBD2,-,TRBV6-5,TGTGCCAGCAGTTTTGGCGGGAGTCCGGGAGATACGCAGTATTTT,CASSFGGSPGDTQYF
TRBJ1-3,TRBD1,-,TRBV9,TGTGCCAGCAGCGGGACAGGGGCCTTCTCTGGAAACACCATATATTTT,CASSGTGAFSGNTIYF
TRBJ2-1,-,-,TRBV13,TGTGCCAGCAGCTTATATGCGAGAACGGCGGATGAGCAGTTCTTC,CASSLYARTADEQFF
TRBJ1-1,-,-,TRBV21-1,TGTGCCAGCAGCACAGGAGGGTTCCTAGGCAGATACTACGCTGAAGCTTTCTTT,CASSTGGFLGRYYAEAFF
TRBJ2-1,TRBD2,-,TRBV19,TGTGCCACTCAAGCGAGCGGGAGGTTCAATGAGCAGTTCTTC,CATQASGRFNEQFF
TRBJ1-5,TRBD1,once,TRBV5-1,TGCGCCAGCGCTTCCGGGACAGGGGATTATCAGCCCCAGCATTTT,CASASGTGDYQPQHF
TRBJ2-1,-,-,TRBV6-5,TGTGCCAGCAGTTTCATTTCCGGGACTCTCTACAATGAGCAGTTCTTC,CASSFISGTLYNEQFF
TRBJ1-1,-,once,TRBV2,TGTGCCAGCAGGAGCGAACCCTTTACAGGGAACACTGAAGCTTTCTTT,CASRSEPFTGNTEAFF
TRBJ2-7,TRBD2,-,TRBV4-2,TGTGCCAGCAGCCAAGATCTGCTAGCGGTAACCTACGAGCAGTACTTC,CASSQDLLAVTYEQYF
TRBJ2-2,TRBD2,-,TRBV19,TGTGCCAGTACAATTACTAGCGGGGGAGGCGGGGAGCTGTTTTTT,CASTITSGGGGELFF
TRBJ1-1,TRBD1,once,TRBV7-9,TGTGCCAGCAGCCCGGACAGGGAGGTGATAGAAGCTTTCTTT,CASSPDREVIEAFF
TRBJ2-3,-,-,TRBV10-3,TGTGCCATCAGTGAGAAGGTTAGCAGAACAGATACGCAGTATTTT,CAISEKVSRTDTQYF